Presented here are 10 T cell receptor beta chains from one specimen sequenced in a study of early T cells in non-severe SARS-CoV-2 infection. MiXCR was run by TCRdb on the 5' RACE reads, yielding one entry per CDR3 protein. The sample has tens of thousands of distinct CDR3 sequences, 9.5% to 15% seen once; the top ten hold 4% to 5.5%. The sequencing input was whole blood. All receptors derive from an adult who was a healthcare worker with PCR-confirmed SARS-CoV-2 infection or an uninfected control (not recorded which).

J is TRBJ2-2 and V is TRBV7-9; TRBD2 agrees at 8 bases. The germline gives CDR1 SEHNR, CDR2 FQNEAQ (reference sequence). The CDR3 extends over 16 amino acids. V lost 2 bases and J lost 5; bases outside the gene matches: 7. The CDR3 region is CASSLSGTRRTGELFF. CDR3 nucleotide sequence: TGTGCCAGCAGCTTATCAGGGACTAGACGTACCGGGGAGCTGTTTTTT.

In this sample, this clonotype turned up a few times. The chain carries TRBV29-1 and TRBJ2-1; D is undetermined. V shed 7 bases and J shed 4 bases, with 14 bases lying between them. The germline V gene has CDR1 SQVTM and CDR2 ANQGSEA. The length of the CDR3 is 13 residues. The CDR3 DNA follows: TGCAGCGCTGGAAGGCCAATGTACAATGAGCAGTTCTTC. This gives the protein CSAGRPMYNEQFF.

In this sample, this clonotype turned up many times. This chain uses TRBV3-1 with TRBJ2-2; a possible D gene is TRBD1 (5 bases). This CDR3 is built from 14 residues. V was clipped by 7 bases and J by 2 bases, with 11 bases between them. From germline, CDR1 is LGHDT and CDR2 YNNKEL (reference sequence). CDR3 amino acids: CASTRQFNTGELFF. DNA of the CDR3: TGTGCCAGCACCCGACAGTTTAACACCGGGGAGCTGTTTTTT.

The table lists this clonotype with many counts. This CDR3 reads CASSFRTGDLEAFF. The CDR3 DNA follows: TGTGCCAGCAGCTTTAGGACAGGGGACCTTGAAGCTTTCTTT. This chain joins TRBV7-8 and TRBJ1-1; TRBD1 aligns across 9 bases. There are 14 residues in the CDR3. V lost 3 bases to trimming and J lost 7 bases; unmatched junction nucleotides: 6. Germline V CDR1 and CDR2: SGHVS, FQNEAQ.

This clonotype was counted only a few times. The J gene is TRBJ2-1, the V gene TRBV7-2; perhaps TRBD2 as D (6 bases). Germline CDR1 and CDR2: SGHTA and FQGNSA. V lost 5 bases to trimming and J lost 6 bases, with 11 bases between them. The CDR3 is made up of 13 amino acids. The CDR3 DNA reads TGTGCCAGCAGCCAAGGGACTTTCAATGAGCAGTTCTTC. It is translated as CASSQGTFNEQFF.

This clonotype was counted many times. The CDR3 DNA reads TGCAGCGTTGAATGGGACAGGGCGTCCTATGGCTACACCTTC. As protein: CSVEWDRASYGYTF. V and J are TRBV29-1 and TRBJ1-2, with 9 positions matching TRBD1. The CDR3 contains 14 residues. Germline V gene sequence: CDR1 SQVTM, CDR2 ANQGSEA. Losses at the gene ends were 2 bases for V and 4 bases for J; bases not matched to a gene: 5.

The chain joins TRBV5-1 to TRBJ2-7; 8 bases fit TRBD1. V lost 4 bases, J lost 3 bases, and 9 bases stayed unmatched. Germline V gene data show CDR1 as SGHRS and CDR2 as YFSETQ. CDR3 size: 15 residues. CDR3 in amino acids: CASSPGQGPFYEQYF. For the CDR3, the DNA is TGCGCCAGCAGCCCTGGACAGGGTCCTTTCTACGAGCAGTACTTC.

Many counts were recorded for this clonotype. The chain combines TRBV5-1 with TRBJ2-2, with 8 nucleotides matching TRBD2. The CDR3 runs to 21 residues. Germline V CDR1 and CDR2: SGHRS, YFSETQ. Trimming cost V 7 bases and J 4 bases; bases outside gene matches: 27. Written as DNA, the CDR3 is TGCGCCAGCGGACTCCGAGCGTGGTCGATATCAGCGGGAGAGGGCACCGGGGAGCTGTTTTTT. It translates to CASGLRAWSISAGEGTGELFF.

This clonotype was seen only a few times. The rearrangement links TRBV3-1 to TRBJ2-1; D is unresolved. CDR1 LGHDT and CDR2 YNNKEL come from the germline V gene (reference sequence). Trimming stripped 1 base from V and 3 bases from J, with 10 bases between. This CDR3 comprises 15 residues. The chain's CDR3 is CASSQAWRIYNEQFF. In DNA form, the CDR3 reads TGTGCCAGCAGCCAAGCCTGGCGGATCTACAATGAGCAGTTCTTC.

This clonotype was detected only a few times. The rearrangement links TRBV28 to TRBJ2-7; D not resolved. The V and J ends lost 7 bases and 0 bases respectively, with 4 bases between them. The V gene's germline CDR1 is MDHEN and CDR2 SYDVKM. This CDR3 has 11 amino acids. The CDR3 loop reads CASTNSYEQYF. The CDR3 coding sequence is TGTGCCAGCACAAACTCCTACGAGCAGTACTTC.